Below, 2 T cell receptor beta chains from the same sample are listed, as sequenced in a study of HIV-infected patients and healthy controls. TCRdb used MiXCR to reprocess the 5' RACE reads, holding one entry per CDR3 protein. This repertoire shows more than 15,000 distinct CDR3 sequences, roughly 19% found once; its top ten account for roughly a third. Sequenced input: CD8+ T cells from blood. The receptors stem from a human donor in good health.

This clonotype appeared many times. This chain links TRBV7-2 with TRBJ1-5; 7 bases map to TRBD1. The V gene's germline CDR1 is SGHTA and CDR2 FQGNSA. The CDR3 is 14 amino acids. Losses at the gene ends were 4 bases for V and 1 base for J; bases not matched to a gene: 1. The DNA of the CDR3 is TGTGCCAGCAGCTCACAGGGGAGCAATCAGCCCCAGCATTTT. Residues: CASSSQGSNQPQHF.

This clonotype occurred many times. The chain uses TRBV2 and TRBJ2-4, with 7 bases identical to TRBD1. Germline trimming cut 8 bases from V and 4 bases from J; bases unmatched to any gene: 11. CDR1 and CDR2 from the germline V gene are SNHLY and FYNNEI. The CDR3 extends over 15 amino acids. CDR3 DNA: TGTGCCAGCGTGGGGCAGACAGGGAGTAAAAACATTCAGTACTTC. As protein: CASVGQTGSKNIQYF.